This is a list of T cell receptor beta chains from one sample in a study of blood T cell repertoires in COVID-19. Libraries were prepared by immunoSEQ multiplex PCR; TCRdb keeps only in-frame clonotypes and omits some of them. The table includes about 59,000 clones, around 67% detected once. Sequenced: peripheral blood. The receptors were sampled from a woman aged 50 to 60 with active or convalescent COVID-19. Both conserved end residues are part of each CDR3. The D gene is left open where the match is weak. Expanded clones are given a class, and other clones once, few, many or no size at all.

V,size,length,J,D,DNA,CDR3
TRBV18,.,15,TRBJ2-1,.,TGTGCCAGCTCACCAACACAGGGCGGCCACAATGAGCAGTTCTTC,CASSPTQGGHNEQFF
TRBV5-1,few,14,TRBJ2-7,.,TGCGCCAGCAACCCTCCAGGGGTCTGGGACGAGCAGTACTTC,CASNPPGVWDEQYF
TRBV5-1,.,17,TRBJ2-1,TRBD2,TGCGCCAGCACCCGGACTAGCGGGAACCCTATTCTACATGAGCAGTTCTTC,CASTRTSGNPILHEQFF
TRBV4-1,.,14,TRBJ2-7,.,TGCGCCAGCAGCGATTCAGGGAAGACCTACGAGCAGTACTTC,CASSDSGKTYEQYF
TRBV10-2,.,16,TRBJ2-1,TRBD2,TGCGCCAGCAGTGAGGCCGGGACTAGCCCCTACAATGAGCAGTTCTTC,CASSEAGTSPYNEQFF
TRBV7-9,.,17,TRBJ2-2,TRBD2,TGTGCCAGCAGCTCGAGTACGGGACTAGCGGGATTCGGGGAGCTGTTTTTT,CASSSSTGLAGFGELFF
TRBV24-1,.,20,TRBJ1-6,TRBD1,TGTTGCCACCAAATAGCCTCTTGGGACAGGCCCAGCTCCTATAATTCACCCCTCCACTTT,CCHQIASWDRPSSYNSPLHF
TRBV27,.,15,TRBJ1-1,.,TGTGCCAGCAGTTCCCTAGGGGGGGCGGCCACTGAAGCTTTCTTT,CASSSLGGAATEAFF
TRBV11-2,.,14,TRBJ2-7,.,TGTGCCAGCAGCTTAGGCCAACTAGCCTACGAGCAGTACTTC,CASSLGQLAYEQYF
TRBV7-6,once,15,TRBJ2-1,TRBD2,TGTGCCAGCAGCTTACTAGCGGACTCCTACAATGAGCAGTTCTTC,CASSLLADSYNEQFF
TRBV15,.,14,TRBJ1-4,.,TGTGCCACCAGCAGAGATATGAAACAGGGTCGCCTGTTTTTT,CATSRDMKQGRLFF
TRBV6-5,.,15,TRBJ2-3,TRBD1,TGTGCCAGCACATCCGACAGGGTTCGGACAGATACGCAGTATTTT,CASTSDRVRTDTQYF
TRBV19,.,18,TRBJ2-5,TRBD2,TGTGCCAGTAGTATAGAGTGGGGGACTAGCGGGAAAGGAGAGACCCAGTACTTC,CASSIEWGTSGKGETQYF
TRBV3-1/TRBV3-2,.,15,TRBJ2-4,TRBD1,TGTGCCAGCAGCCAGGGACAGGGGGCCAAAAACATTCAGTACTTC,CASSQGQGAKNIQYF